This TCR beta chain was obtained from a study of CXCR4 blockade with PD-1 therapy in pancreatic cancer. This clone has a handful of counts. Its target is not known. The CDR3 totals 17 residues. This table comes from immunoSEQ multiplex PCR, and its TCRdb copy is limited to in-frame clones, with some not included. This sample has some 1,800 clones, with approximately 39% found just once. The archived tumor blocks came from patients without neoadjuvant therapy before resection. Findings and limits, study-wide: Frequent tumor clones were encoded by many distinct rearrangements, suggesting shared antigens. Survival did not correlate with tumor clonality, which averaged 0.14 versus 0.05.

This TCR came from a human donor with pancreatic ductal adenocarcinoma. The chain is built from TRBV7-5 and TRBJ1-6; the table's TRBD1 call for D was not verified on the DNA. TRBV7-5 is labeled a pseudogene. The material sequenced was tumor tissue. This CDR3 reads CASSLLSGRLTLSPLHF. In nucleotides, the CDR3 is TGTGCCAGCAGCTTATTATCAGGGCGATTAACACTTTCACCCCTCCACTTT.